Shown below are 28 T cell receptor beta chains from a single sample sequenced in a study of radiotherapy plus CTLA-4 blockade in lung cancer. Profiled with immunoSEQ multiplex PCR; TCRdb holds only in-frame clones, not every one. The data hold 35,000 to 50,000 clones, with about two thirds observed a single time. Here the sequenced sample was peripheral blood, taken from a patient treated with radiotherapy plus ipilimumab. These TCRs come from a human donor with non-small cell lung cancer who had a partial response to radiotherapy plus ipilimumab.

This sequence joins TRBV15 and TRBJ2-5; D unresolved. CDR3 length: 14 amino acids. Trimming pared 3 bases from V and 1 base from J, leaving 9 bases between. The germline V gene has CDR1 LNHNV and CDR2 YYDKDF (reference sequence). DNA of the CDR3: TGTGCCACCAGCAGTGCCCCCGGCCAAGAGACCCAGTACTTC. It encodes CATSSAPGQETQYF.

Written as DNA, the CDR3 is TGCAGCGTCGTTACAGGGGAGGCCCGCTACAATGAGCAGTTCTTC. Translating gives CSVVTGEARYNEQFF. V usage is TRBV29-1 and J usage is TRBJ2-1; a possible D gene is TRBD1 (7 bases). Per germline, CDR1 SQVTM and CDR2 ANQGSEA. The ends were cut back, 6 bases at V and 3 bases at J, with 18 bases in the middle. There are 15 residues in the CDR3.

For this clone: This sample also contains other DNA sequences that code for the same CDR3. The chain combines TRBV5-1 with TRBJ2-3; 9 bases are shared with TRBD2. With 6 bases clipped from V and 0 bases from J, the junction kept 2 bases outside the gene matches. Germline V gives CDR1 SGHRS, CDR2 YFSETQ. The CDR3 loop spans 14 amino acids. DNA of the CDR3: TGCGCCAGCACGCGGGGGGGGAGCACAGATACGCAGTATTTT. It translates to CASTRGGSTDTQYF.

This clone appeared a few times. The rearrangement joins TRBV9 to TRBJ2-1, with TRBD1 matching 12 bases. Looked up from germline, CDR1 is SGDLS and CDR2 is YYNGEE. The CDR3 spans 16 residues. Unmatched junction bases numbered 7, after V lost 0 bases and J lost 9 bases. CDR3 bases: TGTGCCAGCAGCGTAGAGGGGACAGGGGGCTCGGGTGAGCAGTTCTTC. This sequence encodes CASSVEGTGGSGEQFF.

This chain joins TRBV4-3 and TRBJ1-1; maybe TRBD1 (5 bases). V shed 3 bases and J shed 1 base, with 12 bases lying between them. The CDR3 covers 15 residues. Germline values: CDR1 LGHNA, CDR2 YSLEER. In nucleotides, the CDR3 is TGCGCCAGCAGCCAGGAGGGGCTCTCGAACACTGAAGCTTTCTTT. Its protein is CASSQEGLSNTEAFF.

This clone was counted a few times. V is TRBV2 and J is TRBJ1-1; D ambiguous. The V end lost 6 bases, the J end lost 4 bases, and 12 bases lay between the germline ends. The CDR3 totals 13 residues. The germline V gene has CDR1 SNHLY and CDR2 FYNNEI. The CDR3 DNA is TGTGCCAGCAGCCCGAACGAGGGCACTGAAGCTTTCTTT. It encodes CASSPNEGTEAFF.

This chain connects TRBV19 to TRBJ2-5; TRBD1 might be the D (6 bases). The germline V gene has CDR1 LNHDA and CDR2 SQIVND (reference sequence). The CDR3 runs 17 residues. With 6 bases removed from V and 3 bases from J, the gap between germline ends came to 23 bases. The CDR3 DNA is TGTGCCAGTAGCACTCGCAGGAACAGGGATATCGAAGAGACCCAGTACTTC. Protein sequence: CASSTRRNRDIEETQYF. Full variable domain (remainder filled in from reference TRBV19 and TRBJ2-5): DGGITQSPKYLFRKEGQNVTLSCEQNLNHDAMYWYRQDPGQGLRLIYYSQIVNDFQKGDIAEGYSVSREKKESFPLTVTSAQKNPTAFYLCASSTRRNRDIEETQYFGPGTRLLVL.

Only a few counts were recorded for this clone. This rearrangement joins TRBV5-3 to TRBJ1-1, with a weak D call TRBD1 (6 bases). TRBV5-3 is an ORF, and what it does is uncertain. Between the trimmed V and J ends, which lost 8 bases and 11 bases, there was a span of 25 bases. This CDR3 region has 14 residues. In nucleotides, the CDR3 is TGTGCCAGCAGCCAGACGGGGGGCCGGGATTGGGCTTTCTTT. This codes for CASSQTGGRDWAFF.

The chain uses TRBV9 and TRBJ1-4; 8 bases agree with TRBD1. V trimming: 4 bases; J trimming: 2 bases; junction bases outside the gene matches: 4. The germline CDR1 and CDR2 sequences are SGDLS and YYNGEE. The CDR3 runs to 15 residues. CDR3 sequence: CASSNRGGTNEKLFF. CDR3 nucleotide sequence: TGTGCCAGCAGCAACAGGGGGGGTACTAATGAAAAACTGTTTTTT.

This chain uses TRBV15 with TRBJ2-7; D might be TRBD2 (6 bases). The CDR3 loop spans 15 amino acids. V dropped 0 bases and J dropped 5 bases, with 14 bases sitting between them. From germline, CDR1 is LNHNV and CDR2 YYDKDF (reference sequence). CDR3 protein: CATSRDTREVDEQYF. In DNA, the CDR3 is TGTGCCACCAGCAGAGATACCAGGGAGGTGGACGAGCAGTACTTC.

CDR3 in DNA: TGTGCCAGCAGCTCCCGAAAGAGTTGGCCCCAGCATTTT. Protein product: CASSSRKSWPQHF. The chain joins TRBV7-2 to TRBJ1-5; unclear D gene. V lost 4 bases and J lost 9, with 13 bases in between. The CDR3 consists of 13 residues. Germline CDR1 SGHTA, CDR2 FQGNSA.

This chain connects TRBV5-4 to TRBJ1-1; 10 nucleotides agree with TRBD1. The CDR3 totals 15 residues. V dropped 2 bases and J dropped 5; count of bases not matched to a gene: 6. Germline-derived CDR1 and CDR2 are SGHNT and YYREEE (reference sequence). The CDR3 nucleotides read TGTGCCAGCAGCTTTAAGACAGGGGGCTTGACTGAAGCTTTCTTT. Translating gives CASSFKTGGLTEAFF.

The gene calls are TRBV11-2 and TRBJ2-7; D gene uncertain. V lost 1 base to trimming and J lost 8 bases, with 9 bases between them. This CDR3 comprises 12 residues. Germline lookup yields CDR1 SGHAT and CDR2 FQNNGV. Written as DNA, the CDR3 is TGTGCCAGCAGCTTAGTAAAGAGCAAGCAGTACTTC. It yields the protein CASSLVKSKQYF.

This chain uses TRBV9 with TRBJ1-4, with D unresolved. Looked up from germline, CDR1 is SGDLS and CDR2 is YYNGEE. The CDR3 runs 14 residues. Trimming left V 4 bases short and J 8 bases short, with 15 bases between. CDR3 DNA: TGTGCCAGCAGCAGAGGCGGCAACCCGGAAAAACTGTTTTTT. Its translation: CASSRGGNPEKLFF.

In this sample, this clone turned up a few times. The chain combines TRBV6-5 with TRBJ1-6; TRBD1 matches at 9 bases. CDR1 is MNHEY, CDR2 SVGAGI, per germline. The CDR3 totals 15 residues. The trim removed 6 bases at V and 8 bases at J, leaving 8 bases unmatched. The chain's CDR3 is CASRRQGVEDSPLHF. The DNA of the CDR3 is TGTGCCAGCAGGCGACAGGGGGTAGAGGATTCACCCCTCCACTTT.

The chain joins TRBV7-9 to TRBJ2-3; 7 bases are a match to TRBD2. Per germline, CDR1 SEHNR and CDR2 FQNEAQ (reference sequence). The CDR3 totals 19 residues. The V and J ends lost 0 bases and 0 bases, in that order; junction bases with no gene match: 12. CDR3 in amino acids: CASSLASSWTRGSTDTQYF. CDR3 nucleotides: TGTGCCAGCAGCTTAGCTTCATCCTGGACTAGAGGAAGCACAGATACGCAGTATTTT.

This chain connects TRBV7-2 to TRBJ2-1; 7 positions agree with TRBD1. Germline CDR1 reads SGHTA; CDR2 reads FQGNSA. This CDR3 has 12 residues. The V segment lost 2 bases and the J segment 12 bases; nucleotides outside the gene matches: 4. The CDR3 protein is CASSLSGTAQFF. The CDR3 bases are TGTGCCAGCAGCTTATCAGGGACAGCGCAGTTCTTC.

The genes are TRBV7-9 and TRBJ2-3; possible D gene TRBD1, 6 bases. The length of the CDR3 is 17 residues. The V and J ends lost 2 bases and 1 base respectively, with 16 bases between them. Germline V CDR1 and CDR2: SEHNR, FQNEAQ (reference sequence). CDR3 loop: CASSLKGSGAGTDTQYF. DNA for the CDR3: TGTGCCAGCAGCTTAAAAGGATCAGGGGCCGGCACAGATACGCAGTATTTT.

The chain is built from TRBV5-4 and TRBJ2-1; 7 bases map to TRBD2. This CDR3 region has 14 residues. Germline V CDR1 and CDR2: SGHNT, YYREEE (reference sequence). J was trimmed by 13 bases and V by 4 bases; bases with no gene match: 14. The chain's CDR3 is CASSPGGSSEDQFF. CDR3 coding DNA: TGTGCCAGCAGCCCGGGGGGATCTTCGGAGGACCAGTTCTTC.

J is TRBJ2-5 and V is TRBV7-3; a possible D gene is TRBD2 (5 bases). CDR1 is SGHTA and CDR2 is FQGTGA in the germline V gene. The CDR3 length is 15 residues. Trimming took 5 bases from V and 1 from J, leaving 14 bases between them. The chain's CDR3 is CASSPEPGSQETQYF. CDR3 coding DNA: TGTGCCAGCAGCCCCGAGCCGGGGAGCCAAGAGACCCAGTACTTC.

The chain links TRBV19 to TRBJ2-1, with D perhaps TRBD2 (6 bases). Germline loops: CDR1 LNHDA, CDR2 SQIVND (reference sequence). V lost 3 bases and J 5 bases, leaving 14 bases between the germline ends. This CDR3 contains 15 residues. The CDR3 DNA is TGTGCCAGTAGTATCGGGTTAGTAGCGGACAATGAGCAGTTCTTC. This gives the protein CASSIGLVADNEQFF.

This clone was counted a few times. V gene TRBV7-8 combines with J gene TRBJ2-2, with 8 bases lining up with TRBD2. CDR3 length: 19 residues. V was clipped by 2 bases and J by 6 bases; unmatched bases: 17. Germline V gene data show CDR1 as SGHVS and CDR2 as FQNEAQ. The chain's CDR3 is CASSLKTPERGPSPGELFF. DNA of the CDR3: TGTGCCAGCAGCTTAAAGACGCCGGAGCGGGGGCCTTCCCCCGGGGAGCTGTTTTTT.

The chain joins TRBV4-1 to TRBJ2-5; TRBD2 agrees at 10 bases. Looked up from germline, CDR1 is MGHRA and CDR2 is YSYEKL. V shed 1 base, J shed 4 bases, and the junction held 9 bases outside the gene matches. The CDR3 extends over 17 amino acids. Here the CDR3 DNA reads TGCGCCAGCAGCCAAGGCTCTAGCGGGAGATTGGGAGAGACCCAGTACTTC. Translating gives CASSQGSSGRLGETQYF.

V is TRBV19 and J is TRBJ1-6; the match to TRBD1 covers 8 bases. V was clipped by 4 bases and J by 4 bases; unmatched bases: 6. Germline-derived CDR1 and CDR2 are LNHDA and SQIVND (reference sequence). The CDR3 has 16 amino acids. The CDR3 region has the DNA TGTGCCAGTAGTACCACCACAGGGGGGTATAATTCACCCCTCCACTTT. Residues: CASSTTTGGYNSPLHF.

This chain joins TRBV7-9 and TRBJ2-3, with a weak D call TRBD2 (5 bases). V was clipped by 0 bases and J by 3 bases, with 7 bases between them. The CDR3 is 14 residues long. Germline V gene lookup returns CDR1 SEHNR and CDR2 FQNEAQ (reference sequence). In nucleotides, the CDR3 is TGTGCCAGCAGCTTAGCGGGAGCGACAGATACGCAGTATTTT. Translation gives CASSLAGATDTQYF.

The chain carries TRBV5-1 and TRBJ2-7; tentatively, D is TRBD1 (6 bases). V was clipped by 3 bases and J by 3 bases, with 22 bases between them. The CDR3 totals 17 residues. The germline V gene has CDR1 SGHRS and CDR2 YFSETQ. The CDR3 DNA follows: TGCGCCAGCAGCTCGACCGCCGGAAGGGGGATCGGCTACGAGCAGTACTTC. Residues: CASSSTAGRGIGYEQYF.

Sample share makes this clone medium-sized (0.01 to 0.1%). The chain combines TRBV5-1 with TRBJ1-3, with TRBD1 identical over 7 bases. From germline, CDR1 is SGHRS and CDR2 YFSETQ. The V gene end was trimmed by 2 bases and the J gene end by 2 bases; junction bases not matched to a gene: 4. The CDR3 covers 15 residues. The CDR3 sequence is CASSLEGATGNTIYF. The CDR3, as DNA: TGCGCCAGCAGCTTAGAGGGGGCAACTGGAAACACCATATATTTT. Combining the CDR3 with reference TRBV5-1 and TRBJ1-3 gives the whole variable domain KAGVTQTPRYLIKTRGQQVTLSCSPISGHRSVSWYQQTPGQGLQFLFEYFSETQRNKGNFPGRFSGRQFSNSRSEMNVSTLELGDSALYLCASSLEGATGNTIYFGEGSWLTVV.

This clone has a count of ten or more. The chain carries TRBV14 and TRBJ2-1, with D possibly matching TRBD1 (6 bases). V lost 1 base and J lost 5, with 12 bases in between. The CDR3 covers 15 residues. The germline CDR1 and CDR2 sequences are SGHDN and FVKESK. The CDR3: CASSQGPGANNEQFF. DNA of the CDR3: TGTGCCAGCAGCCAAGGGCCAGGGGCGAACAATGAGCAGTTCTTC.